This T cell receptor beta chain emerged from a study of T cell repertoires in cytomegalovirus infection. Study-wide context: HLA-B-restricted CMV epitopes that are well studied, plus recently identified HLA-C-restricted ones, were used by the study. Public TCR beta signatures provided an indication of both CMV infection and a matching HLA type.

V was shortened by 2 bases and J by 3 bases, with 13 bases between the two germline ends. Germline lookup yields CDR1 MGHRA and CDR2 YSYEKL. The CDR3 consists of 15 residues. Points from the study as a whole: Ex vivo responses were dominated by HLA-C-restricted CMV-specific TCR beta clonotypes. Based on cumulative public TCR beta family frequency, carriers of CMV plus the relevant HLA were identified.

TCRdb fed the reads into MiXCR, producing one record per CDR3 protein. The sample lists around 500,000 distinct CDR3 sequences; about 42% were seen once. This clonotype was seen a few times. The antigen remains unidentified. The source is a human donor in good health (CMV status not recorded). Some clones in this sample may be carry-over from other donors' samples. Source: cultured PBMCs, taken from culture after CMV antigen stimulation. The V call is TRBV4-1, the J call TRBJ1-2; D may be TRBD1 (5 bases). CDR3 bases: TGCGCCAGCAGCCAACTCTACGGGGGGGACTATGGCTACACCTTC. It codes for CASSQLYGGDYGYTF.